The subject of this entry is one T cell receptor beta chain. The antigen is not known. This specimen comes from a study of cytomegalovirus exposure and HLA in healthy donors. Turning to the study itself: Among the approximately 370 donors who were genotyped, 70% to 90% fell in the genetic ancestry cluster that is associated with self-reported Caucasian donors. Study outcomes and limitations: In a later analysis, several top co-occurrence clusters appeared linked to parvovirus B19, influenza, CMV and Epstein-Barr virus.

From germline, CDR1 is MNHNS and CDR2 SASEGT. This CDR3 comprises 13 residues. Trimming stripped 8 bases from V and 5 bases from J, with 13 bases between. Healthy individuals who donated bone marrow served as the donors. Donors were ostensibly healthy at sampling, although undocumented immune exposures were probable. Researchers ran the PCR with 60 Vbeta and 13 Jbeta primers. Assay: immunoSEQ multiplex PCR; the TCRdb copy retains only in-frame clones and omits some. The repertoire includes approximately 160,000 clones, approximately 71% of them detected once, and 4.9% sits in the top ten. Material for sequencing was PBMCs. The receptor comes from a male donor in good health and CMV-seronegative. The J gene is TRBJ1-5, the V gene TRBV6-1; the D is unclear. Here the CDR3 DNA reads TGTGCCAGCGTTATTAACTCGGATCAGCCCCAGCATTTT. Translation: CASVINSDQPQHF.